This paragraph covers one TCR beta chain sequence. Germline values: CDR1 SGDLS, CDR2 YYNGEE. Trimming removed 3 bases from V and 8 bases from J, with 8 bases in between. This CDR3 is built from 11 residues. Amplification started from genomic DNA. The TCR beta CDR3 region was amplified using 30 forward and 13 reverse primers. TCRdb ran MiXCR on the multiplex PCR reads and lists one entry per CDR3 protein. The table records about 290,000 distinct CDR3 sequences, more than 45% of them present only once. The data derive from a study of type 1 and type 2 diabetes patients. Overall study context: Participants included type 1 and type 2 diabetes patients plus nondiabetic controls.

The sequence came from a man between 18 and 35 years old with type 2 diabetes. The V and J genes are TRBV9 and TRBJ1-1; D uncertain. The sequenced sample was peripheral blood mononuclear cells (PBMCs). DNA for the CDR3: TGTGCCAGCAGCGGCGGTAGCGAAGCTTTCTTT. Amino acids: CASSGGSEAFF. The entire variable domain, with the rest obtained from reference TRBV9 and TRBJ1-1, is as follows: DSGVTQTPKHLITATGQRVTLRCSPRSGDLSVYWYQQSLDQGLQFLIQYYNGEERAKGNILERFSAQQFPDLHSELNLSSLELGDSALYFCASSGGSEAFFGQGTRLTVV.